This T cell receptor (beta chain) appears in the sequencing data of a study of T cells after yellow fever vaccination. CDR1 is DFQATT and CDR2 is SNEGSKA in the germline V gene (reference sequence). The CDR3 is made up of 16 amino acids. V lost 0 bases to trimming and J lost 3 bases, with 15 bases between them. This clonotype has at least ten counts. Its antigen is undetermined. By 5'RACE template switching, TCR cDNA was produced, with a universal primer site and UMIs added in the process. TCRdb fed the 5' RACE reads into MiXCR, producing one record per CDR3 protein. The sample contains about 350,000 distinct CDR3 sequences, around 12% of which appear only once. General study results and limits: Peaking on day 5 versus 15, the secondary response was faster but weaker. Contamination by abundant bulk-population clonotypes could be present in FACS-sorted repertoires.

The receptor was isolated from a man aged 18 to 35 who received the YFV17D yellow fever vaccine. Sample: CD4+ T cells sorted from PBMCs, taken 15 days after the yellow fever booster vaccination. The chain links TRBV20-1 to TRBJ2-1; D is perhaps TRBD1 (6 bases). In DNA, the CDR3 is TGCAGTGCTAGAGATTTGGGGGCACCCCACTACAATGAGCAGTTCTTC. It encodes CSARDLGAPHYNEQFF.